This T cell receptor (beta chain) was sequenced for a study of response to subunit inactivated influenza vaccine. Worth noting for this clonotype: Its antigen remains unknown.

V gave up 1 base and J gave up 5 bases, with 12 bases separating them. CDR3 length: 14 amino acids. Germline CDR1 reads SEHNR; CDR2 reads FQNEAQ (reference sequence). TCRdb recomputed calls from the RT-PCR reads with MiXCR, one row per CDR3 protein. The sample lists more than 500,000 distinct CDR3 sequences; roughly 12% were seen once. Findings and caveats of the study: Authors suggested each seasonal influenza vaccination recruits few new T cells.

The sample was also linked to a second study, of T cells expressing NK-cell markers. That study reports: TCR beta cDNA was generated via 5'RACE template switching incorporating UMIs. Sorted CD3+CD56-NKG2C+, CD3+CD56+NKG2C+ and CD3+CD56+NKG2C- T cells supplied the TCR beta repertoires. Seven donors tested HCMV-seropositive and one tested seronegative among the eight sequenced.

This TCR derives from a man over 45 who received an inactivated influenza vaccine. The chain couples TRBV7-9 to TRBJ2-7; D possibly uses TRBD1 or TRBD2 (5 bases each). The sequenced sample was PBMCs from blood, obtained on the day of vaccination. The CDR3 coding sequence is TGTGCCAGCAGCTTAGGAGGGGTACCGGACGAGCAGTACTTC. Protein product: CASSLGGVPDEQYF.